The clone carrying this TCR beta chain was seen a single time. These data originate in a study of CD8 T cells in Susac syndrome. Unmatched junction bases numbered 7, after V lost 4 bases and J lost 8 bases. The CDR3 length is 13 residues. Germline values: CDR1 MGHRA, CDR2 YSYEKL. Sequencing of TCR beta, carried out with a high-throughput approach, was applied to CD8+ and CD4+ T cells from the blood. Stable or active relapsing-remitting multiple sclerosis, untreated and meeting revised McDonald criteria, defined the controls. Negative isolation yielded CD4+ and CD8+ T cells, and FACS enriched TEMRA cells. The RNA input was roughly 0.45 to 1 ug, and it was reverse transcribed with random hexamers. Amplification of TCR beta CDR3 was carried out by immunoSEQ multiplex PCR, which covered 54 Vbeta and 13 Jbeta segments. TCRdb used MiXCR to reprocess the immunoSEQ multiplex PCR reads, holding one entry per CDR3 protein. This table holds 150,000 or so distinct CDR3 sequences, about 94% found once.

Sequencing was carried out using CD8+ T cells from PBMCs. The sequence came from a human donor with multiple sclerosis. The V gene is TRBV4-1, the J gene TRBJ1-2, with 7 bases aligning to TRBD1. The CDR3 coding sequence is TGCGCCAGCAGCCCTCGACAGGGAGCCGGCTACACCTTC. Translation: CASSPRQGAGYTF.